This note documents a single TCR beta chain sequence. Assay: immunoSEQ multiplex PCR; the TCRdb copy retains only in-frame clones and omits some. The sample shows about 40,000 clones, around 93% of them seen only once. The entry originates in a study of T cell changes during pregnancy in multiple sclerosis. The receptor was isolated from a female donor with multiple sclerosis, enrolled in a pregnancy study. The specimen was CD4+ T cells from peripheral blood mononuclear cells, collected before pregnancy.

The CDR3 is CASSRFGEDYGYTF. DNA of the CDR3: TGTGCCAGCAGTCGGTTCGGGGAAGACTATGGCTACACCTTC. This sequence joins TRBV6-5 and TRBJ1-2; D is uncertain. This CDR3 region has 14 residues. Germline lookup yields CDR1 MNHEY and CDR2 SVGAGI. V lost 5 bases and J lost 3, with 13 bases in between.